A selection of T cell receptor beta chains follows, all from one sample in a study of blood T cell repertoires in COVID-19. The data were produced by immunoSEQ multiplex PCR, yet TCRdb's version contains in-frame clones alone and is incomplete. The sample has some 120,000 clones; roughly four fifths are singletons. Sequenced sample: PBMCs or T cells enriched from blood (not recorded which). The receptors shown here come from a man aged 25 to 40 who had recovered from COVID-19. Each CDR3 is given with its conserved first and last residue. D genes are given only for firm matches. Size values are once, few and many counts, or a class for expanded clones, and some rows have none.

clone_size	d_call	v_call	j_call	cdr3_nt	cdr3_aa
.	TRBD1	TRBV2	TRBJ1-6	TGTGCCAGCAGTGCCGGGACAGGGGTTTCACCCCTCCACTTT	CASSAGTGVSPLHF
.	TRBD2	TRBV19	TRBJ2-1	TGTGCCAGTAGTATAGAAGGACTAGCGTATCACAATGAGCAGTTCTTC	CASSIEGLAYHNEQFF
.	TRBD1	TRBV2	TRBJ1-4	TGTGCCAGCAGTGCGATAACAGGGGCTAATGAAAAACTGTTTTTT	CASSAITGANEKLFF
once	TRBD2	TRBV25-1	TRBJ2-1	TGTGCCAGCAGATTCGGGGGGAAGAATGAGCAGTTCTTC	CASRFGGKNEQFF
few	TRBD1	TRBV5-5	TRBJ2-7	TGTGCCAGCAGGGAACCGGGACAGGGATCCTACGAGCAGTACTTC	CASREPGQGSYEQYF
once	TRBD2	TRBV28	TRBJ2-1	TGTGCCAGCAGTACCCGGACTAGCGGGAGGGATGAGCAGTTCTTC	CASSTRTSGRDEQFF
.	.	TRBV15	TRBJ2-1	TGTGCCACCGGGGCCAACTTTAATGAGCAGTTCTTC	CATGANFNEQFF
.	.	TRBV6-5	TRBJ2-5	TGTGCCAGCGGGCCCCGTCCGGAGACCCAGTACTTC	CASGPRPETQYF
.	TRBD1	TRBV5-1	TRBJ2-6	TGCGCCAGCAGCTCGACCGGGACAGGGTCAACTGGGGCCAACGTCCTGACTTTC	CASSSTGTGSTGANVLTF
.	.	TRBV10-3	TRBJ2-6	TGTGCCATCAGTGACGGGAGTGGGGCCAACGTCCTGACTTTC	CAISDGSGANVLTF
.	.	TRBV30	TRBJ2-6	TGTGCCTGGAGTAGGGGCTCTGGGGCCAACGTCCTGACTTTC	CAWSRGSGANVLTF
.	TRBD2	TRBV19	TRBJ2-1	TGTGCCAGTCTACGACTAGCGGGAGGATGGAATGAGCAGTTCTTC	CASLRLAGGWNEQFF
.	.	TRBV18	TRBJ2-5	TGTGCCAGCTCACCTTCGGTCGGGGGACCAGAGACCCAGTACTTC	CASSPSVGGPETQYF
.	.	TRBV5-8	TRBJ2-1	TGTGCCAGCAGCTTAAGGAGCTCCTACAATGAGCAGTTCTTC	CASSLRSSYNEQFF
.	.	TRBV2	TRBJ1-1	TGTGCCAGCAGTGAAGAGAGGGTTTTGGAAGACACTGAAGCTTTCTTT	CASSEERVLEDTEAFF
once	.	TRBV5-1	TRBJ1-4	TGCGCCAGCAGCTCTCAACCGGGACTCAAGGAAGAAAAACTGTTTTTT	CASSSQPGLKEEKLFF
.	TRBD1	TRBV10-3	TRBJ1-4	TGTGCCATCAGTGCGATACAGGGGAGAAATGAAAAACTGTTTTTT	CAISAIQGRNEKLFF
.	TRBD1	TRBV25-1	TRBJ1-4	TGTGCCAGCAGTATGACAGGGCCGATGGAGGGTAATGAAAAACTGTTTTTT	CASSMTGPMEGNEKLFF
.	TRBD2	TRBV6-5	TRBJ2-4	TGTGCCAGCAGATTACTAGCGGGAGGGAAAAACATTCAGTACTTC	CASRLLAGGKNIQYF
.	.	TRBV7-2	TRBJ1-2	TGTGCCAGCAGCTTAGGAATGCTAGGAGCTAACTATGGCTACACCTTC	CASSLGMLGANYGYTF
once	.	TRBV3-1/TRBV3-2	TRBJ1-1	TGTGCCAGCAGCCAAGATCGGCAGGGGATGATGAACACTGAAGCTTTCTTT	CASSQDRQGMMNTEAFF
.	TRBD2	TRBV7-2	TRBJ2-7	TGTGCCAGCAGCTCGGGACTAGGCTATTACGAGCAGTACTTC	CASSSGLGYYEQYF
.	.	TRBV19	TRBJ2-5	TGTGCCAGTAGTATGGGACTCTTGAGACAAGAGACCCAGTACTTC	CASSMGLLRQETQYF
.	TRBD1	TRBV6-5	TRBJ1-6	TGTGCCAGCAGTCGTGGACAGGGACGCAATTCACCCCTCCACTTT	CASSRGQGRNSPLHF
.	TRBD1	TRBV19	TRBJ1-5	TGTGCCAGTAGTGGGACAGGGGAGGATCAGCCCCAGCATTTT	CASSGTGEDQPQHF
.	.	TRBV9	TRBJ2-1	TGTGCCAGCAGCGACGGAGGGGGGGGCAATGAGCAGTTCTTC	CASSDGGGGNEQFF
.	.	TRBV29-1	TRBJ1-1	TGCAGCGCGTGGGACTATAACACTGAAGCTTTCTTT	CSAWDYNTEAFF
.	.	TRBV7-8	TRBJ2-1	TGTGCCAGCAGCTTAGCGACTGACTACAATGAGCAGTTCTTC	CASSLATDYNEQFF
few	TRBD1	TRBV4-1	TRBJ1-3	TGCGCCAGCAGCCAAGATTGGCCAGGGACAGGGGGAAACACCATATATTTT	CASSQDWPGTGGNTIYF
.	.	TRBV2	TRBJ2-3	TGTGCCAGCCAACTCAGGGCATATGGCGCAGATACGCAGTATTTT	CASQLRAYGADTQYF
once	.	TRBV2	TRBJ2-5	TGTGCCAGCAGTGTACAGGTCCAAGAGACCCAGTACTTC	CASSVQVQETQYF
.	.	TRBV5-1	TRBJ2-5	TGCGCCAGCAGCTTGGGGACAGTAGGGGAGACCCAGTACTTC	CASSLGTVGETQYF